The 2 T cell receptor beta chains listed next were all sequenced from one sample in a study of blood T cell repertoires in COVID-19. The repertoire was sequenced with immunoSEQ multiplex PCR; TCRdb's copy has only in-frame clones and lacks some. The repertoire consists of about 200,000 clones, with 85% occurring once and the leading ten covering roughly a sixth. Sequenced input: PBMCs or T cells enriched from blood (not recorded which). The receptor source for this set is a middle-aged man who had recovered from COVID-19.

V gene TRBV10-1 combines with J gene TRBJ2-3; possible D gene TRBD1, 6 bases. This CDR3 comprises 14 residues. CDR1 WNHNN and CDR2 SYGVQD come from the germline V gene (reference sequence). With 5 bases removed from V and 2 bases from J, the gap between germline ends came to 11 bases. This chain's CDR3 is CASSKTGFTDTQYF. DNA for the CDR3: TGCGCCAGCAGTAAAACAGGGTTCACAGATACGCAGTATTTT.

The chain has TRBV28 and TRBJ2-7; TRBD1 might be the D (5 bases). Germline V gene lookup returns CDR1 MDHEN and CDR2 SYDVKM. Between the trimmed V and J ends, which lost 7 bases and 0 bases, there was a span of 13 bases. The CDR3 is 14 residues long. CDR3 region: CASKQAPSSYEQYF. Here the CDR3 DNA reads TGTGCCAGCAAACAGGCGCCGAGCTCCTACGAGCAGTACTTC.